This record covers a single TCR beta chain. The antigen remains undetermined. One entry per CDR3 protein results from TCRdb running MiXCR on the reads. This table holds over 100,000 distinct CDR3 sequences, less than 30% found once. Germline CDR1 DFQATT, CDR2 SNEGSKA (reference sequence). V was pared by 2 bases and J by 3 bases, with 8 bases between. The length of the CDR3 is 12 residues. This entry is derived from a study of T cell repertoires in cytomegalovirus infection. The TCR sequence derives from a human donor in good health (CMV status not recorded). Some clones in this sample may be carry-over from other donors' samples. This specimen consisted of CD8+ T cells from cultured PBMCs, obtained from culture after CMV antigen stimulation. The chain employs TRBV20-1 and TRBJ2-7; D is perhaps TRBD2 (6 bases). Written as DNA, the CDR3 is TGCAGTGCTAGATTCGGGGGCTACGAGCAGTACTTC. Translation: CSARFGGYEQYF.